This passage covers 20 T cell receptor beta chains from one sample sequenced in a study of PD-1 blockade in mismatch repair-deficient tumors. Clones were sequenced by immunoSEQ multiplex PCR, and TCRdb holds only the in-frame ones, with some missing. The sample has some 120,000 clones, about 80% seen once; the top ten hold 4.7%. Specimen: peripheral blood, collected roughly 13 months after starting pembrolizumab. The receptors come from an adult with mismatch repair-deficient cancer.

V is TRBV9 and J is TRBJ2-7; maybe TRBD2 (5 bases). Germline-derived CDR1 and CDR2 are SGDLS and YYNGEE. Trimming took off 3 bases at V and 0 bases at J, with 7 bases between the two ends. The CDR3 loop spans 13 amino acids. CDR3 bases: TGTGCCAGCAGCGCCGGGGACTCCTACGAGCAGTACTTC. Translating gives CASSAGDSYEQYF.

This clone was seen repeatedly, ten times or more. In DNA form, the CDR3 reads TGTGCCAGCAGTTTGACAGATACGCAGTATTTT. It encodes CASSLTDTQYF. The rearrangement uses TRBV2 and TRBJ2-3; D is undetermined. The germline V and J ends were trimmed by 5 bases and 3 bases, with 3 bases remaining between them. This CDR3 comprises 11 residues. Germline V gene sequence: CDR1 SNHLY, CDR2 FYNNEI.

CDR3 in amino acids: CASSGSSNQPQHF. The CDR3 region has the DNA TGTGCCAGCAGTGGGTCCAGCAATCAGCCCCAGCATTTT. The J gene is TRBJ1-5, the V gene TRBV6-1, with D hard to call. The CDR3 loop spans 13 amino acids. Germline CDR1 is MNHNS and CDR2 is SASEGT. Trimming removed 4 bases from V and 1 base from J, with 5 bases in between.

The CDR3: CASSPLAVTNTGELFF. CDR3 sequence (DNA): TGTGCCAGCAGCCCATTGGCAGTGACGAACACCGGGGAGCTGTTTTTT. The genes are TRBV7-3 and TRBJ2-2; no reliable D call. In germline, CDR1 is SGHTA, CDR2 FQGTGA. The V gene lost 5 bases and the J gene lost 0 bases, with 13 bases spanning the gap. The CDR3 loop spans 16 amino acids.

The rearrangement links TRBV5-4 to TRBJ2-7, with TRBD2 matching over 9 bases. CDR1 is SGHNT, CDR2 YYREEE, per germline (reference sequence). CDR3 length: 14 residues. J gave up 3 bases and V 2 bases, and 3 bases lay outside the gene matches. CDR3 nucleotides: TGTGCCAGCAGCTTTAGCGGGAGAGACTACGAGCAGTACTTC. It encodes CASSFSGRDYEQYF.

This chain connects TRBV2 to TRBJ2-1; maybe TRBD2 (5 bases). V shed 1 base and J shed 8 bases, with 12 bases lying between them. The CDR3 length is 14 residues. Germline V gene lookup returns CDR1 SNHLY and CDR2 FYNNEI. In nucleotides, the CDR3 is TGTGCCAGCAGTGAAGGCGGGCCAGTCGATGAGCAGTTCTTC. The encoded protein is CASSEGGPVDEQFF.

The CDR3 coding sequence is TGTGCCAGCAGCTTCCCTTGGGACTCCACAGATACGCAGTATTTT. Translation: CASSFPWDSTDTQYF. The chain joins TRBV11-3 to TRBJ2-3; TRBD2 is a possible D gene (6 bases). Trimming pared 3 bases from V and 2 bases from J, leaving 12 bases between. Germline loops: CDR1 SGHNT, CDR2 YENEEA. The CDR3 loop spans 15 amino acids.

This chain joins TRBV28 and TRBJ1-1, with D uncertain. CDR1 MDHEN and CDR2 SYDVKM come from the germline V gene. The CDR3 covers 12 residues. V lost 6 bases and J lost 0, with 5 bases in between. CDR3 amino acids: CASSLLNTEAFF. The CDR3 DNA follows: TGTGCCAGCAGCCTTTTGAACACTGAAGCTTTCTTT.

The genes are TRBV9 and TRBJ1-4; the D gene is possibly TRBD1 (6 bases). CDR3 length: 15 amino acids. V gave up 3 bases and J gave up 5 bases, with 14 bases separating them. Germline assignment: CDR1 SGDLS and CDR2 YYNGEE. The CDR3 loop reads CASSGNGGGNEKLFF. The CDR3 DNA sequence: TGTGCCAGCAGCGGAAACGGAGGGGGAAATGAAAAACTGTTTTTT.

This rearrangement joins TRBV14 to TRBJ2-7; 7 nucleotides match TRBD1. J was trimmed by 3 bases and V by 2 bases; bases with no gene match: 10. CDR3 size: 16 residues. CDR1 is SGHDN, CDR2 FVKESK, per germline. The chain's CDR3 is CASSQNLGTVRYEQYF. As DNA, the CDR3 is TGTGCCAGCAGCCAAAATCTTGGGACAGTACGCTACGAGCAGTACTTC.

CDR3 nucleotide sequence: TGTGCTAGTGGTTTGAGTAGCGGGATAGGCACAGATACGCAGTATTTT. The encoded protein is CASGLSSGIGTDTQYF. This chain connects TRBV12-5 to TRBJ2-3, with 8 bases matching TRBD2. Trimming removed 2 bases from V and 1 base from J; junction bases left unmatched: 5. CDR1 and CDR2 (germline): LGHNT, FRNRAP. The CDR3 runs to 16 residues.

The gene calls are TRBV18 and TRBJ2-5; the D gene is possibly TRBD1 (6 bases). Germline V gene data show CDR1 as KGHSH and CDR2 as LQKENI. The ends were cut back, 2 bases at V and 3 bases at J, with 16 bases in the middle. This CDR3 spans 16 amino acids. The CDR3 sequence is CASSPEAYGDKETQYF. CDR3 nucleotide sequence: TGTGCCAGCTCACCAGAAGCGTATGGGGACAAAGAGACCCAGTACTTC.

This clone appeared once. The chain is built from TRBV9 and TRBJ2-2; D possibly corresponds to TRBD1 (6 bases). Trimming took off 5 bases at V and 0 bases at J, with 17 bases between the two ends. Germline loops: CDR1 SGDLS, CDR2 YYNGEE. This CDR3 has 17 amino acids. CDR3 sequence reads: CASSSRQVLSNTGELFF. Here the CDR3 DNA reads TGTGCCAGCAGTTCCCGACAGGTCCTATCGAACACCGGGGAGCTGTTTTTT.

The chain is built from TRBV7-8 and TRBJ2-3; a possible D gene is TRBD2 (6 bases). Germline V gives CDR1 SGHVS, CDR2 FQNEAQ. With 10 bases removed from V and 3 bases from J, the gap between germline ends came to 17 bases. The CDR3 is made up of 14 amino acids. DNA of the CDR3: TGTGCCATCCAACCACCTGGGGGGACAGATACGCAGTATTTT. It codes for CAIQPPGGTDTQYF.

The chain uses TRBV6-5 and TRBJ2-7, with D uncertain. The CDR3 is 15 residues long. With 7 bases removed from V and 1 base from J, the gap between germline ends came to 17 bases. Germline CDR1 reads MNHEY; CDR2 reads SVGAGI. The CDR3 spells CASNKRTDKSYEQYF. Written as DNA, the CDR3 is TGTGCCAGCAATAAAAGGACGGATAAATCCTACGAGCAGTACTTC.

This chain uses TRBV10-3 with TRBJ1-1; D is uncertain. V was cut by 8 bases and J by 1 base, with 5 bases left in between. This CDR3 has 11 amino acids. Germline V gene data show CDR1 as ENHRY and CDR2 as SYGVKD. CDR3 sequence (DNA): TGTGCCATCTCAGGGAACACTGAAGCTTTCTTT. Its translation is CAISGNTEAFF.

The chain is built from TRBV30 and TRBJ2-2, with D unresolved. V lost 0 bases to trimming and J lost 4 bases, with 6 bases between them. In germline, CDR1 is GTSNPN, CDR2 SVGIG (reference sequence). CDR3 length: 13 amino acids. CDR3 protein: CAWSVTPTGELFF. CDR3 in DNA: TGTGCCTGGAGTGTTACCCCCACCGGGGAGCTGTTTTTT.

The rearrangement uses TRBV11-2 and TRBJ1-2; D is perhaps TRBD1 (6 bases). Germline CDR1 reads SGHAT; CDR2 reads FQNNGV. This CDR3 region has 15 residues. Trimming left V 0 bases short and J 4 bases short, with 12 bases between. CDR3 nucleotide sequence: TGTGCCAGCAGCTTAGATTTGGGGGGCGCCTATGGCTACACCTTC. It yields the protein CASSLDLGGAYGYTF.

The V gene is TRBV19, the J gene TRBJ1-1; 7 bases align to TRBD1. The CDR3 has 15 residues. The germline gives CDR1 LNHDA, CDR2 SQIVND (reference sequence). V trimming: 5 bases; J trimming: 4 bases; junction bases outside the gene matches: 10. As DNA, the CDR3 is TGTGCCAGTAGTGCCCAGACAGGGTGGATCACTGAAGCTTTCTTT. Translating gives CASSAQTGWITEAFF.

The chain has TRBV7-9 and TRBJ2-7; no clear D. The CDR3 is made up of 11 amino acids. The V end lost 5 bases, the J end lost 3 bases, and 5 bases lay between the germline ends. Germline CDR1 SEHNR, CDR2 FQNEAQ (reference sequence). CDR3 amino acids: CASSPGYEQYF. In DNA, the CDR3 is TGTGCCAGCAGCCCCGGCTACGAGCAGTACTTC.